This T cell receptor beta chain derives from a study of chronic HIV infection and antiretroviral therapy (dated by TCRdb to about 2015). The CDR3 contains 13 residues, cysteine and phenylalanine counted. The only DNA kept is the CDR3, 39 bases in frame from the first base. V lost 4 bases and J lost 7 bases; the stretch between them is 13 bases long. Looking up the germline V gene yields CDR1 SQVTM and CDR2 ANQGSEA. Libraries were built with 5' RACE. The run used an Illumina MiSeq. TCRdb reran the public reads through fastp at Q25 and MiXCR, keeping productive beta chains. For every CDR3 protein sequence, its rows merge into one entry that carries the most common genes and DNA. The table for this sample lists 40,000 to 50,000 distinct CDR3 sequences; under 20% of them were counted only once. Of the sample, 2.8% falls within the top ten clones. Regarding this clonotype: Its antigen has not been determined. No base quality information exists; no much larger clone differs at one position.

The TCR was taken from an adult who had HIV and had not received antiretroviral therapy, or was an uninfected healthy control (not recorded which). What was sequenced was peripheral blood. The chain is assembled from TRBV29-1 and TRBJ1-4, with no confidently assigned D gene. The sequence in DNA is TGCAGCGTTGCTCCGACCGCGGCTGAAAAACTGTTTTTT. It translates as CSVAPTAAEKLFF.